The 25 T cell receptor beta chains reported below all come from one sample, sequenced in a study of blood T cell repertoires in COVID-19. The method was immunoSEQ multiplex PCR; TCRdb's version includes in-frame clones alone and lacks a portion of them. The sample lists about 270,000 clones; 80% to 90% were seen once. Source material: PBMCs or T cells enriched from blood (not recorded which). These receptor sequences come from a woman aged 18-35 years who had recovered from COVID-19.

V usage is TRBV3-1 (or the pseudogene TRBV3-2) and J usage is TRBJ1-2; 9 positions match TRBD1. This CDR3 region has 15 residues. Germline values: CDR1 LGHDT, CDR2 YNNKEL (reference sequence). V lost 4 bases and J lost 0; bases outside the gene matches: 3. CDR3 protein: CASSLWDRANYGYTF. DNA of the CDR3: TGTGCCAGCAGCCTTTGGGACAGGGCTAACTATGGCTACACCTTC.

The CDR3: CASSRDRATYEQYF. The CDR3 region has the DNA TGCGCCAGCAGCCGGGACAGGGCGACCTACGAGCAGTACTTC. The genes are TRBV5-1 and TRBJ2-7, with TRBD1 identical over 9 bases. CDR1 is SGHRS, CDR2 YFSETQ, per germline. J lost 2 bases, V lost 4 bases, and 4 bases had no gene match. This CDR3 has 14 amino acids.

This chain uses TRBV7-6 with TRBJ1-1, with D possibly TRBD1 on 5 matching bases. The ends were cut back, 5 bases at V and 0 bases at J, with 19 bases in the middle. The CDR3 covers 17 residues. Germline V lookup: CDR1 SGHVS, CDR2 FNYEAQ. The CDR3 bases are TGTGCCAGCAGCGCCTACACGGGGGGATTCATGAACACTGAAGCTTTCTTT. Protein: CASSAYTGGFMNTEAFF.

The rearrangement uses TRBV9 and TRBJ2-1; D unclear. V was trimmed by 3 bases and J by 1 base, leaving 8 bases between them. This CDR3 is 14 amino acids long. Germline CDR1 and CDR2: SGDLS and YYNGEE. The CDR3 region has the DNA TGTGCCAGCAGCGACGGTGGTTCCTACAATGAGCAGTTCTTC. The encoded protein is CASSDGGSYNEQFF.

The chain uses TRBV5-4 and TRBJ2-7, with 8 bases that match TRBD2. Germline V gene lookup returns CDR1 SGHNT and CDR2 YYREEE (reference sequence). After removal of 0 bases from V and 0 bases from J, the junction contained 5 bases not matched to a gene. CDR3 length: 16 amino acids. The CDR3 loop reads CASSLAGSGVSYEQYF. In DNA, the CDR3 is TGTGCCAGCAGCTTGGCTGGTAGCGGGGTCTCCTACGAGCAGTACTTC.

The chain recombines TRBV2 with TRBJ1-1; the D is unclear. This CDR3 has 13 amino acids. Germline CDR1 SNHLY, CDR2 FYNNEI. V lost 5 bases and J lost 4, with 11 bases in between. The CDR3 reads CASSPGRGTEAFF. CDR3 nucleotides: TGTGCCAGCAGTCCCGGGCGGGGCACTGAAGCTTTCTTT.

V and J are TRBV12-3 or TRBV12-4 and TRBJ2-7, with D hard to call. V was shortened by 4 bases and J by 6 bases, with 13 bases between the two germline ends. The CDR3 is made up of 13 amino acids. The CDR3 reads CASSSEFRGEQYF. The CDR3 DNA is TGTGCCAGCAGTTCCGAGTTCAGAGGCGAGCAGTACTTC.

This clone was seen just once. The chain links TRBV29-1 to TRBJ1-1; TRBD1 is a possible D gene (5 bases). The CDR3 length is 13 residues. V lost 7 bases, J lost 0 bases, and 12 bases lay in between. Germline V CDR1 and CDR2: SQVTM, ANQGSEA. DNA for the CDR3: TGCAGCGGGGGAGCAGGGATGAACACTGAAGCTTTCTTT. Translation: CSGGAGMNTEAFF.

The V gene is TRBV20-1, the J gene TRBJ2-1; TRBD1 aligns across 8 bases. The CDR3 is 14 amino acids. With 3 bases clipped from V and 10 bases from J, the junction kept 11 bases outside the gene matches. Germline lookup yields CDR1 DFQATT and CDR2 SNEGSKA (reference sequence). In DNA form, the CDR3 reads TGCAGTGCTAGTCCAGGACAGGGCATCAGGGAGCAGTTCTTC. Its translation is CSASPGQGIREQFF.

This clone occurred once. This sample also contains other DNA sequences that code for the same CDR3. This chain joins TRBV10-1 and TRBJ1-5, with 8 bases that match TRBD1. J was trimmed by 2 bases and V by 6 bases; bases with no gene match: 3. Germline CDR1 WNHNN, CDR2 SYGVQD (reference sequence). CDR3 length: 14 amino acids. The CDR3 DNA is TGCGCCAGCAGCGCGGGACAGGGCAATCAGCCCCAGCATTTT. This encodes CASSAGQGNQPQHF.

The sample holds one count of this clone. This chain links TRBV7-8 with TRBJ1-1; a possible D gene is TRBD1 (5 bases). The V end lost 0 bases, the J end lost 5 bases, and 13 bases lay between the germline ends. The CDR3 covers 15 residues. Germline-derived CDR1 and CDR2 are SGHVS and FQNEAQ. CDR3 loop: CASSLAWQGGTEAFF. In nucleotides, the CDR3 is TGTGCCAGCAGCTTAGCTTGGCAGGGAGGAACTGAAGCTTTCTTT.

The sample holds one count of this clone. This sequence joins TRBV5-4 and TRBJ2-3; possible D gene TRBD1, 6 bases. The ends were cut back, 3 bases at V and 4 bases at J, with 15 bases in the middle. This CDR3 region has 15 residues. The V gene's germline CDR1 is SGHNT and CDR2 YYREEE (reference sequence). CDR3 bases: TGTGCCAGCAGCTGGGGCAAAGGGGGAGCAGATACGCAGTATTTT. Translated: CASSWGKGGADTQYF.

This clone was seen a single time. The rearrangement uses TRBV2 and TRBJ1-5; D possibly corresponds to TRBD1 (6 bases). Germline lookup yields CDR1 SNHLY and CDR2 FYNNEI. Trimming took 4 bases from V and 9 from J, leaving 7 bases between them. This CDR3 has 11 amino acids. The chain's CDR3 is CASSVGAPQHF. DNA of the CDR3: TGTGCCAGCAGTGTGGGGGCGCCCCAGCATTTT.

The rearrangement uses TRBV12-3 or TRBV12-4 and TRBJ2-1; 7 bases match TRBD2. CDR3 length equals 12 residues. V trimming: 1 base; J trimming: 10 bases; junction bases outside the gene matches: 1. Here the CDR3 DNA reads TGTGCCAGCAGTTTAGGTAGCGGGGAGCAGTTCTTC. This codes for CASSLGSGEQFF.

The chain employs TRBV5-1 and TRBJ1-1; D possibly corresponds to TRBD1 (6 bases). V lost 0 bases to trimming and J lost 3 bases, with 18 bases between them. Germline V gene sequence: CDR1 SGHRS, CDR2 YFSETQ. The CDR3 is made up of 17 amino acids. This CDR3 reads CASSLVSRTVGDTEAFF. CDR3 sequence (DNA): TGCGCCAGCAGCTTGGTTTCTAGGACAGTAGGGGACACTGAAGCTTTCTTT.

The CDR3 DNA is TGTGCCAGCAGTGTGGGGCTATCACAAGAGACCCAGTACTTC. Translating it yields CASSVGLSQETQYF. The V and J genes are TRBV2 and TRBJ2-5, with D maybe TRBD1 (5 bases). The CDR3 loop spans 14 amino acids. Germline V gene lookup returns CDR1 SNHLY and CDR2 FYNNEI. The V end lost 4 bases, the J end lost 2 bases, and 11 bases lay between the germline ends.

This chain connects TRBV5-4 to TRBJ1-2; the D gene is possibly TRBD1 (6 bases). The CDR3 extends over 15 amino acids. The V gene's germline CDR1 is SGHNT and CDR2 YYREEE (reference sequence). The V end was cut by 2 bases, the J end by 2 bases, with 13 bases between. CDR3 protein: CASSFSGAKNYGYTF. The CDR3 DNA reads as TGTGCCAGCAGCTTTTCAGGGGCCAAGAACTATGGCTACACCTTC.

The chain employs TRBV11-2 and TRBJ1-1; D is undetermined. The CDR3 runs to 13 residues. Germline V gene data show CDR1 as SGHAT and CDR2 as FQNNGV. The V gene lost 5 bases and the J gene lost 4 bases, with 11 bases spanning the gap. The CDR3 sequence: CASSLKRGTEAFF. DNA for the CDR3: TGTGCCAGCAGCCTTAAACGGGGCACTGAAGCTTTCTTT.

This chain links TRBV6-1 with TRBJ2-7, with 9 bases that match TRBD1. The germline V gene encodes CDR1 MNHNS and CDR2 SASEGT. The CDR3 has 16 residues. V shed 4 bases, J shed 4 bases, and the junction held 11 bases outside the gene matches. CDR3 nucleotides: TGTGCCAGCAGTGGAACCCTCGTACAGGGGGCTTACGAGCAGTACTTC. It is translated as CASSGTLVQGAYEQYF.

This chain links TRBV29-1 with TRBJ1-1; no reliable D call. V was shortened by 4 bases and J by 5 bases, with 8 bases between the two germline ends. CDR3 length equals 11 residues. Germline values: CDR1 SQVTM, CDR2 ANQGSEA. CDR3 sequence reads: CSVGRLTEAFF. In DNA, the CDR3 is TGCAGCGTTGGCCGGTTAACTGAAGCTTTCTTT.

The chain has TRBV3-1 (or the pseudogene TRBV3-2) and TRBJ2-1; TRBD2 matches at 13 bases. With V trimmed by 4 bases and J by 6 bases, 9 bases remained unmatched. Germline values: CDR1 LGHDT, CDR2 YNNKEL (reference sequence). The CDR3 totals 17 residues. CDR3 sequence reads: CASSPGLAGVHFNEQFF. In DNA form, the CDR3 reads TGTGCCAGCAGCCCTGGACTAGCGGGGGTCCATTTCAATGAGCAGTTCTTC.

Only one count was recorded for this clone. The chain links TRBV5-1 to TRBJ1-2; D may be TRBD1 (5 bases). CDR1 is SGHRS and CDR2 is YFSETQ in the germline V gene. With 0 bases removed from V and 0 bases from J, the gap between germline ends came to 12 bases. CDR3 size: 16 residues. The DNA for the CDR3 is TGCGCCAGCAGCTTGGGGGGTCAGGGATCTAACTATGGCTACACCTTC. This sequence encodes CASSLGGQGSNYGYTF.

The CDR3 DNA sequence: TGTGCCAGCAGTGATCACAAGGGGGTGAGGAATTCACCCCTCCACTTT. Protein: CASSDHKGVRNSPLHF. V is TRBV6-1 and J is TRBJ1-6; D is possibly TRBD1 (6 bases). CDR3 length: 16 residues. V was pared by 3 bases and J by 7 bases, with 16 bases between. The germline V gene encodes CDR1 MNHNS and CDR2 SASEGT.

This sequence joins TRBV5-1 and TRBJ2-1; 14 bases match TRBD2. V lost 3 bases to trimming and J lost 7 bases; unmatched junction nucleotides: 9. Germline CDR1 reads SGHRS; CDR2 reads YFSETQ. CDR3 length: 17 amino acids. CDR3 in amino acids: CASSSPPGTSGGNEQFF. CDR3 in DNA: TGCGCCAGCAGCTCACCCCCTGGGACTAGCGGGGGTAATGAGCAGTTCTTC.

This CDR3 reads CASSSGGTEAFF. CDR3 DNA: TGTGCCAGCAGCTCGGGGGGCACTGAAGCTTTCTTT. The J gene is TRBJ1-1, the V gene TRBV6-6; possibly TRBD1 for D (5 bases). The V end lost 6 bases, the J end lost 4 bases, and 9 bases lay between the germline ends. There are 12 residues in the CDR3. Germline CDR1 MNHNY, CDR2 SVGAGI (reference sequence).